This T cell receptor (beta chain) comes out of a study of blood T cell repertoires in COVID-19. Looking at the study overall: Some COVID-19 samples were acute and others convalescent; all came from the United States, Italy and Spain. Sources were T cells, B-cell-depleted T cells, or PBMCs; the material itself was cDNA or gDNA.

Original methodology: Quantification of nucleated cells was approximated via reference gene primer amplification. Profiling relied on immunoSEQ multiplex PCR, and the TCRdb table lists in-frame clones only, not all of them. The DNA gave D and trimming, while V, J and clone size come from that table. Among 200,000 to 250,000 clones listed, about 91% were seen once. The CDR3 is 15 amino acids. The V end lost 4 bases, the J end lost 2 bases, and 15 bases lay between the germline ends. CDR1 and CDR2 from the germline V gene are MDHEN and SYDVKM. Sample: peripheral blood. V usage is TRBV28 and J usage is TRBJ2-7; a possible D gene is TRBD1 (5 bases). The clonotype was recovered from a man younger than 45 with acute or convalescent COVID-19. As DNA, the CDR3 is TGTGCCAGCAGTTGGCCGAACACACAGGCCTACGAGCAGTACTTC. Its protein is CASSWPNTQAYEQYF.